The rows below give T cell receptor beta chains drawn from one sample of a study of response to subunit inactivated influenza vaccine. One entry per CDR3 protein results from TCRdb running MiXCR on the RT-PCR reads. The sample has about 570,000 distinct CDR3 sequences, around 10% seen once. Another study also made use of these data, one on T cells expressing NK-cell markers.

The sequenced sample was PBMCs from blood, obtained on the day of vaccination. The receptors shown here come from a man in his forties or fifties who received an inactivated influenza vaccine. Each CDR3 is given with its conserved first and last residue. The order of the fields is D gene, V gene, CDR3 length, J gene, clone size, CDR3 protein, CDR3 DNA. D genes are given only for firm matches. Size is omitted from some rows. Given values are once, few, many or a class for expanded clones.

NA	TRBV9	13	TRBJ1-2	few	CASSVGEDYGYTF	TGTGCCAGCAGCGTAGGGGAAGACTATGGCTACACCTTC
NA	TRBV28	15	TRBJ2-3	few	CASSSLWGRADTQYF	TGTGCCAGCAGTTCCCTTTGGGGCCGCGCAGATACGCAGTATTTT
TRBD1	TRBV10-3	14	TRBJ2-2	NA	CAIGGQGDTGELFF	TGTGCCATCGGGGGACAGGGGGACACCGGGGAGCTGTTTTTT
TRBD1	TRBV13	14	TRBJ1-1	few	CASSATGVATEAFF	TGTGCCAGCAGCGCTACAGGGGTGGCCACTGAAGCTTTCTTT
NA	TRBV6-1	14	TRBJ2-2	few	CASCKTWRTGELFF	TGTGCCAGCTGTAAAACGTGGCGCACCGGGGAGCTGTTTTTT
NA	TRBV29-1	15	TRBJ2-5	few	CSVDPHRVGDETQYF	TGCAGCGTTGACCCCCACAGGGTCGGCGATGAGACCCAGTACTTC
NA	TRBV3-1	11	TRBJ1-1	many	CASSQNREAFF	TGTGCCAGCAGCCAAAACCGCGAAGCTTTCTTT
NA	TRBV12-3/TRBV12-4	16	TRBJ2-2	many	CASSWVPFANTGELFF	TGTGCCAGCAGTTGGGTACCGTTCGCGAACACCGGGGAGCTGTTTTTT
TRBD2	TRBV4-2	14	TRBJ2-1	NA	CASSQILAGNEQFF	TGTGCCAGCAGCCAGATACTAGCGGGCAATGAGCAGTTCTTC
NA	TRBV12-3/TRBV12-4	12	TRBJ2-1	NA	CASRFPTGEQFF	TGTGCCAGCAGATTCCCGACAGGCGAGCAGTTCTTC
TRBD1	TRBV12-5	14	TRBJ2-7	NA	CASGSGTGISEQYF	TGTGCTAGTGGCTCGGGGACAGGGATTTCCGAGCAGTACTTC
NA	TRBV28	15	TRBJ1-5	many	CASSFGRVNNQPQHF	TGTGCCAGCAGTTTCGGCAGGGTTAACAATCAGCCCCAGCATTTT
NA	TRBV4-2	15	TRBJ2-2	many	CASSPSSPNTGELFF	TGTGCCAGCAGCCCCTCAAGCCCGAACACCGGGGAGCTGTTTTTT
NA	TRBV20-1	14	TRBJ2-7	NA	CSATDTERKVEQYF	TGCAGTGCTACTGACACGGAAAGAAAAGTCGAGCAGTACTTC
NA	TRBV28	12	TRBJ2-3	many	CASSYQELTQYF	TGTGCCAGCAGTTATCAAGAGTTAACGCAGTATTTT
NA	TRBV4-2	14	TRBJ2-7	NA	CASSQGTVISEQYF	TGTGCCAGCAGCCAAGGGACGGTTATCAGCGAGCAGTACTTC
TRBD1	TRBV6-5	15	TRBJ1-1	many	CASSYGTGMNTEAFF	TGTGCCAGCAGTTACGGGACAGGGATGAACACTGAAGCTTTCTTT
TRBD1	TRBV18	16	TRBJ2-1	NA	CASSPGQGAFYNEQFF	TGTGCCAGCTCACCAGGGCAGGGGGCATTCTACAATGAGCAGTTCTTC
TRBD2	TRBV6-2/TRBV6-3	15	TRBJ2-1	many	CASSTTGLAYNEQFF	TGTGCCAGCAGCACAACGGGACTAGCCTACAATGAGCAGTTCTTC
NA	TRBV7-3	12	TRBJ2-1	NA	CASGSLPNEQFF	TGTGCCAGCGGCTCACTCCCCAATGAGCAGTTCTTC
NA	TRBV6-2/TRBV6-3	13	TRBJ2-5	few	CASSGVASGTQYF	TGTGCCAGCAGCGGGGTCGCCTCCGGGACCCAGTACTTC
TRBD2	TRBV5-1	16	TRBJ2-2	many	CASSLQTSGNTGELFF	TGCGCCAGCAGCTTGCAGACTAGCGGGAACACCGGGGAGCTGTTTTTT
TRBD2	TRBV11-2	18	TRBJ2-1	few	CASSLRSGRVLAYNEQFF	TGTGCCAGCAGCTTAAGGAGCGGGAGGGTATTGGCCTACAATGAGCAGTTCTTC
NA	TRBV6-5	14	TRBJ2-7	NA	CASSYTGRSYEQYF	TGTGCCAGCAGTTATACGGGGCGCTCCTACGAGCAGTACTTC
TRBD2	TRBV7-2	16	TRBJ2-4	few	CASSLFSGIAKNIQYF	TGTGCCAGCAGCTTGTTTAGCGGGATAGCCAAAAACATTCAGTACTTC
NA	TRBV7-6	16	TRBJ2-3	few	CASSPYSAGAGDTQYF	TGTGCCAGCAGCCCATATAGCGCGGGGGCCGGAGATACGCAGTATTTT
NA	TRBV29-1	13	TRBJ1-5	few	CSVAGYSNQPQHF	TGCAGCGTCGCAGGGTATAGCAATCAGCCCCAGCATTTT
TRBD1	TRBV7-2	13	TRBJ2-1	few	CASRDREYNEQFF	TGTGCCAGCAGGGACAGGGAATACAATGAGCAGTTCTTC
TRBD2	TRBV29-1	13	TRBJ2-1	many	CSVEGLAGYEQFF	TGCAGCGTTGAAGGGCTAGCGGGATATGAGCAGTTCTTC
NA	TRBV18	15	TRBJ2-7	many	CASSPRDRTATWQYF	TGTGCCAGCTCACCCAGGGACCGGACGGCTACGTGGCAGTACTTC
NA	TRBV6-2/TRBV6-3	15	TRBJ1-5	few	CASSYLGRTNQPQHF	TGTGCCAGCAGTTACCTCGGACGTACAAATCAGCCCCAGCATTTT
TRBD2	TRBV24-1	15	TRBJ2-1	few	CATSVSGRVYNEQFF	TGTGCCACCAGTGTAAGCGGGAGGGTATACAATGAGCAGTTCTTC
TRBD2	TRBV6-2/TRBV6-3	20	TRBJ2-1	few	CASSYKFRLAGSHPRNEQFF	TGTGCCAGCAGTTACAAATTCCGACTAGCGGGGTCCCATCCGAGGAATGAGCAGTTCTTC
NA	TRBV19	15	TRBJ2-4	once	CASSSQGGMKNIQYF	TGTGCCAGTAGTTCCCAGGGGGGTATGAAAAACATTCAGTACTTC
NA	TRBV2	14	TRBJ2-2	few	CASSEASTTGELFF	TGTGCCAGCAGTGAAGCATCAACCACCGGGGAGCTGTTTTTT
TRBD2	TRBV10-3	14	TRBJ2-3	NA	CAITEAGITDTQYF	TGTGCCATCACCGAAGCGGGAATCACAGATACGCAGTATTTT
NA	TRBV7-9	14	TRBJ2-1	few	CASSLARSIFEQFF	TGTGCCAGCAGCTTAGCCCGATCTATTTTTGAGCAGTTCTTC
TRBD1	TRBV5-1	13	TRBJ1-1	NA	CASSFGQGAEAFF	TGCGCCAGCAGCTTCGGACAGGGGGCTGAAGCTTTCTTT
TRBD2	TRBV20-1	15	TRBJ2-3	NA	CSLKGGAGGLDTQYF	TGCAGTTTAAAAGGCGGCGCGGGGGGGCTTGATACGCAGTATTTT
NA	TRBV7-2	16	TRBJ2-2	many	CASSLSGSTNTGELFF	TGTGCCAGCAGCTTAAGCGGCAGTACGAACACCGGGGAGCTGTTTTTT
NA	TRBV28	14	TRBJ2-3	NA	CASSRGWDTDTQYF	TGTGCCAGCAGTCGCGGTTGGGACACAGATACGCAGTATTTT
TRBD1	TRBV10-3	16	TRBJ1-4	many	CAISESAGQGSEKLFF	TGTGCCATCAGTGAGTCGGCGGGACAGGGGAGTGAAAAACTGTTTTTT
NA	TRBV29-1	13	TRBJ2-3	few	CSVGRVRMDTQYF	TGCAGCGTTGGTCGCGTCCGTATGGATACGCAGTATTTT
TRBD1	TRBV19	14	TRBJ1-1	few	CASSRTGPNAVAFF	TGTGCCAGTAGTAGGACAGGCCCTAATGCTGTGGCTTTCTTT
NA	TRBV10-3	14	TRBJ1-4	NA	CAISERQTNEKLFF	TGTGCCATCAGTGAGCGGCAGACTAATGAAAAACTGTTTTTT
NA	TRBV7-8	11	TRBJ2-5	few	CASSARESQYF	TGTGCCAGCAGCGCCCGGGAGTCCCAGTACTTC
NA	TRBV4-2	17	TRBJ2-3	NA	CASSQDLSRASTDTQYF	TGTGCCAGCAGCCAAGATCTATCGCGGGCTAGCACAGATACGCAGTATTTT
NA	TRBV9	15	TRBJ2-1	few	CASSGGLPGMHEQFF	TGTGCCAGCAGCGGGGGCCTTCCTGGGATGCATGAGCAGTTCTTC
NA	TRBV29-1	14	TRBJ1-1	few	CSVENRAADTEAFF	TGCAGCGTGGAGAACAGGGCGGCCGACACTGAAGCTTTCTTT
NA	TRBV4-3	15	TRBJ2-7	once	CASSQAWEIAYEQYF	TGCGCCAGCAGCCAAGCTTGGGAAATAGCCTACGAGCAGTACTTC
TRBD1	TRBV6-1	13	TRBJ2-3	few	CATSGQGGDTQYF	TGTGCCACCTCGGGACAGGGTGGAGATACGCAGTATTTT
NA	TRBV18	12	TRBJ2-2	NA	CASSVLTGELFF	TGTGCCAGCTCCGTCCTCACCGGGGAGCTGTTTTTT
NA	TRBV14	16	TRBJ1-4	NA	CASSPGNGPTNEKLFF	TGTGCCAGCAGCCCGGGTAACGGGCCAACTAATGAAAAACTGTTTTTT
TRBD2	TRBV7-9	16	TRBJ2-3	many	CASSFLPSGSADTQYF	TGTGCCAGCAGCTTTCTCCCTAGCGGGAGCGCAGATACGCAGTATTTT
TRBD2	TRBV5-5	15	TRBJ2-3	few	CASTSGGPLRDTQYF	TGTGCCAGCACTAGCGGGGGCCCTCTTCGGGATACGCAGTATTTT